This is a list of T cell receptor beta chains from one sample in a study of cytotoxic CD8 clonotypes in ibrutinib-treated CLL. Assay: immunoSEQ multiplex PCR; the TCRdb copy retains only in-frame clones and omits some. The sample has approximately 140,000 clones, roughly 77% seen once. This specimen consisted of PBMCs, obtained after 12 months of ibrutinib treatment. These receptors all come from a human donor with chronic lymphocytic leukemia. Each CDR3 is given with its conserved first and last residue. D genes are given only for firm matches. Some rows mark clone size as missing; the rest say once, few, many or name a class of expanded clone.

D	size	V	length	J	DNA	CDR3
.	few	TRBV7-6	15	TRBJ1-2	TGTGCCAGCAGCTTAGCGCTGGGCCTAAACTATGGCTACACCTTC	CASSLALGLNYGYTF
.	.	TRBV7-9	12	TRBJ1-6	TGTGCCAGCAGCTTTGCCGAGGGCACCCTCCACTTT	CASSFAEGTLHF
TRBD2	.	TRBV19	17	TRBJ2-7	TGTGCCAGTAGTATATGGTCCGGGACTAGCGGACTCTACGAGCAGTACTTC	CASSIWSGTSGLYEQYF
.	.	TRBV6-1	15	TRBJ2-4	TGTGCCAGCAGTGAGTGGGGCGCGGGCAAAAACATTCAGTACTTC	CASSEWGAGKNIQYF
TRBD1	few	TRBV7-8	16	TRBJ1-2	TGTGCCAGCAGCCCTAACAGGGGGGGCGAAACCTATGGCTACACCTTC	CASSPNRGGETYGYTF
.	.	TRBV7-8	15	TRBJ1-1	TGTGCCAGCAGCTTAGTCTCCGGCAGGGACACTGAAGCTTTCTTT	CASSLVSGRDTEAFF
.	.	TRBV7-9	15	TRBJ1-2	TGTGCCAGCAGCCTCGGGGAGGCCCCAATTTATGGCTACACCTTC	CASSLGEAPIYGYTF
.	.	TRBV6-5	14	TRBJ1-2	TGTGCCAGCAGGATGGTCAGGGACGACTATGGCTACACCTTC	CASRMVRDDYGYTF
.	.	TRBV27	10	TRBJ2-7	TGTGCCAGCAGGGGCGGAGAGCAGTACTTC	CASRGGEQYF
.	.	TRBV28	14	TRBJ1-3	TGTGCCAGCAGTTTAAGCACAATGGGAAACACCATATATTTT	CASSLSTMGNTIYF
.	.	TRBV10-3	16	TRBJ2-1	TGTGCCATCAGTGAGCGTTCCGGTAGCTCCTACAATGAGCAGTTCTTC	CAISERSGSSYNEQFF
TRBD2	.	TRBV9	15	TRBJ2-7	TGTGCCAGCAGCGTAAGTGGACTAGCGGGATACGAGCAGTACTTC	CASSVSGLAGYEQYF
.	.	TRBV6-5	12	TRBJ2-5	TGTGCCAGCAGCCTGGGTAGAGAGACCCAGTACTTC	CASSLGRETQYF
.	.	TRBV4-3	19	TRBJ2-3	TGCGCCAGCAGCCAAGAGGCGGTTAGGCGTACCTTCCCGACAGATACGCAGTATTTT	CASSQEAVRRTFPTDTQYF
.	.	TRBV7-6	14	TRBJ2-7	TGTGCCAGCAGCCGGAGCAGTAGCTCCTACGAGCAGTACTTC	CASSRSSSSYEQYF
.	.	TRBV6-5	13	TRBJ1-3	TGTGCCAGCAGACAGGTTAATGGAAACACCATATATTTT	CASRQVNGNTIYF
.	.	TRBV29-1	11	TRBJ1-2	TGCAGCGTGAAAGACAACTATGGCTACACCTTC	CSVKDNYGYTF
TRBD2	.	TRBV5-1	14	TRBJ2-5	TGCGCCAGCAGCACGGGACTAGGGAAAGAGACCCAGTACTTC	CASSTGLGKETQYF
.	once	TRBV7-9	10	TRBJ2-1	TGTGCCAGCAGCGTGAATGAGCAGTTCTTC	CASSVNEQFF
TRBD2	.	TRBV11-2	16	TRBJ2-1	TGTGCCAGCAGCTTCGTCGCTATCGGGAGGCGTAATGAGCAGTTCTTC	CASSFVAIGRRNEQFF
.	.	TRBV7-2	15	TRBJ2-5	TGTGCCAGCAGCTTAAGGGTCGGGCTTCAAGAGACCCAGTACTTC	CASSLRVGLQETQYF
.	.	TRBV9	16	TRBJ2-3	TGTGCCAGCAGCGTAGGGAGCGGGACAAGCACAGATACGCAGTATTTT	CASSVGSGTSTDTQYF
.	.	TRBV30	13	TRBJ2-2	TGTGCCTGGAGTAGGGACCGAACCGGGGAGCTGTTTTTT	CAWSRDRTGELFF
.	.	TRBV5-4	14	TRBJ2-7	TGTGCCAGCAGCTTGAACGTCCTTCGGGACGAGCAGTACTTC	CASSLNVLRDEQYF
TRBD2	.	TRBV10-1	13	TRBJ2-7	TGCGCCAGCGATAGCGGGAGTATATACGAGCAGTACTTC	CASDSGSIYEQYF
.	once	TRBV7-9	13	TRBJ1-1	TGTGCCAGCAGCGCGGCCCTGAACACTGAAGCTTTCTTT	CASSAALNTEAFF
.	.	TRBV7-9	15	TRBJ2-7	TGTGCCAGCAGCCCTCCCTTCGAGAGGTCCAACGAGCAGTACTTC	CASSPPFERSNEQYF
TRBD1	.	TRBV15	15	TRBJ1-6	TGTGCCACCAGCAGTCGGGACAGGGTCTATTCACCCCTCCACTTT	CATSSRDRVYSPLHF
.	.	TRBV19	13	TRBJ2-3	TGTGCCAGTAGTAGGACCCCCCGAGATACGCAGTATTTT	CASSRTPRDTQYF
.	.	TRBV6-5	13	TRBJ2-7	TGTGCCAGCAGTCATGGGCGGGGCTACGAGCAGTACTTC	CASSHGRGYEQYF
TRBD1	.	TRBV5-1	17	TRBJ2-1	TGCGCCAGCAGGCCCCAGGGACAGGGGTTAACAATCGATGAGCAGTTCTTC	CASRPQGQGLTIDEQFF
.	.	TRBV6-5	14	TRBJ2-7	TGTGCCAGCAGTTACTCGCCAGGGGAATACGAGCAGTACTTC	CASSYSPGEYEQYF
.	.	TRBV9	15	TRBJ2-7	TGTGCCAGCAGCGTAGAGTACGCAGACACCTACGAGCAGTACTTC	CASSVEYADTYEQYF
TRBD2	.	TRBV10-3	16	TRBJ2-7	TGTGCCATCAGGGAATCCGGGACTAGCCTCTCCTACGAGCAGTACTTC	CAIRESGTSLSYEQYF
.	.	TRBV28	14	TRBJ2-7	TGTGCCAGCAGTTCACACCAGGGGGGGAGCGAGCAGTACTTC	CASSSHQGGSEQYF
TRBD1	.	TRBV30	14	TRBJ1-6	TGTGCCTGGCACCCGGGACAGGGAGGCTCACCCCTCCACTTT	CAWHPGQGGSPLHF
.	.	TRBV6-4	15	TRBJ1-4	TGTGCCAGCAGTAAAACGTCCGAGGAGGGTGAAAAACTGTTTTTT	CASSKTSEEGEKLFF
TRBD1	.	TRBV16	15	TRBJ1-2	TGTGCCAGCAGCCAATCGACAGGGTCTGGCTATGGCTACACCTTC	CASSQSTGSGYGYTF
.	.	TRBV28	17	TRBJ1-1	TGTGCCAGCAGTGGATCCGGGACACAACACTCCAACACTGAAGCTTTCTTT	CASSGSGTQHSNTEAFF
.	.	TRBV29-1	12	TRBJ2-7	TGCAGCGCAAGTCCGAGGGTAGACGAGCAGTACTTC	CSASPRVDEQYF
TRBD1	few	TRBV19	14	TRBJ2-3	TGTGCCACTTCCAACAGGGGCGGGACAGATACGCAGTATTTT	CATSNRGGTDTQYF
.	.	TRBV19	16	TRBJ1-3	TGTGCCAGTAGTATATCCAGGGGCCTCCTCTGGAACACCATATATTTT	CASSISRGLLWNTIYF
TRBD1	few	TRBV2	13	TRBJ1-5	TGTGCCAGCAGAGGACAGGGCGGTCAGCCCCAGCATTTT	CASRGQGGQPQHF
.	few	TRBV7-2	15	TRBJ1-3	TGTGCCAGCAGCTTCGGTACAGGGTCGAGAAACACCATATATTTT	CASSFGTGSRNTIYF
.	.	TRBV7-9	12	TRBJ2-5	TGTGCCAGCAGCGACGGGGGGCGGACCCAGTACTTC	CASSDGGRTQYF
.	.	TRBV7-3	15	TRBJ1-1	TGTGCCAGCAGCTTATTACTTCCAGAAAGGACTGAAGCTTTCTTT	CASSLLLPERTEAFF
.	few	TRBV28	15	TRBJ2-1	TGTGCCAGCAGTACACAGGAGACCACGTACAATGAGCAGTTCTTC	CASSTQETTYNEQFF
TRBD1	.	TRBV18	15	TRBJ1-2	TGTGCCAGCTCGACGGTCACAGGGGGCGATAATGGCTACACCTTC	CASSTVTGGDNGYTF
.	.	TRBV18	13	TRBJ1-3	TGTGCCAGCTCACCACCGGTTCAAGACACCATATATTTT	CASSPPVQDTIYF
.	.	TRBV28	13	TRBJ1-2	TGTGCCAGCAGTTTAGACGGGGGTTATGGCTACACCTTC	CASSLDGGYGYTF
.	.	TRBV2	14	TRBJ2-3	TGTGCCAGCAGAAGCGCGTTAAACACAGATACGCAGTATTTT	CASRSALNTDTQYF